This passage covers 25 T cell receptor beta chains from one sample sequenced in a study of human T cells and chemical hapten exposure. Time point here: healthy volunteer bleed at 2 weeks. RNA extraction used unfractionated whole blood as the source of total RNA. MiXCR was run by TCRdb on the RACE reads, yielding one entry per CDR3 protein. The table includes 85,000 to 95,000 distinct CDR3 sequences, approximately 9% detected once. The sequenced sample consisted of whole blood. The receptors were sampled from a female donor in good health. Some clones in this sample may be carry-over from other donors' samples.

This clonotype came up many times. The CDR3 spells CATSDRGVGTDTQYF. CDR3 bases: TGTGCCACCAGTGACCGGGGAGTGGGCACAGATACGCAGTATTTT. This chain joins TRBV24-1 and TRBJ2-3, with D possibly TRBD2 on 5 matching bases. The length of the CDR3 is 15 residues. Per the germline V gene, CDR1 is KGHDR and CDR2 is SFDVKD. V was trimmed by 4 bases and J by 1 base, leaving 11 bases between them.

There are a few counts of this clonotype. The rearrangement uses TRBV4-1 and TRBJ2-1; 9 bases fit TRBD1. Germline CDR1 reads MGHRA; CDR2 reads YSYEKL. V lost 6 bases and J lost 8; bases outside the gene matches: 11. The CDR3 extends over 15 amino acids. The CDR3: CASSPQQGAVDEQFF. CDR3 in DNA: TGCGCCAGCAGTCCACAACAGGGGGCGGTTGATGAGCAGTTCTTC.

The CDR3, as DNA: TGTGCCAGCAGTGAGGTGAACACTGAAGCTTTCTTT. Protein: CASSEVNTEAFF. The rearrangement links TRBV28 to TRBJ1-1; D remains ambiguous. CDR1 and CDR2 (germline): MDHEN, SYDVKM. V was cut by 5 bases and J by 0 bases, with 4 bases left in between. The CDR3 runs to 12 residues.

The gene calls are TRBV29-1 and TRBJ2-5, with D perhaps matching TRBD2 (6 bases). Germline lookup yields CDR1 SQVTM and CDR2 ANQGSEA. Trimming cost V 5 bases and J 4 bases, with 11 bases left between them. This CDR3 is 12 amino acids long. This chain's CDR3 is CSVLEEGETQYF. In nucleotides, the CDR3 is TGCAGCGTTTTGGAGGAGGGAGAGACCCAGTACTTC. The full variable domain, completed using reference TRBV29-1 and TRBJ2-5, is SAVISQKPSRDICQRGTSLTIQCQVDSQVTMMFWYRQQPGQSLTLIATANQGSEATYESGFVIDKFPISRPNLTFSTLTVSNMSPEDSSIYLCSVLEEGETQYFGPGTRLLVL.

This clonotype has more than one count but fewer than ten. The V gene is TRBV7-9, the J gene TRBJ1-6, with a tentative D call TRBD1 (6 bases). The length of the CDR3 is 14 residues. From germline, CDR1 is SEHNR and CDR2 FQNEAQ (reference sequence). Trimming left V 4 bases short and J 8 bases short, with 12 bases between. The CDR3 sequence is CASSSPGHYSPLHF. CDR3 coding DNA: TGTGCCAGCAGCTCCCCGGGACACTATTCACCCCTCCACTTT.

The chain is built from TRBV20-1 and TRBJ2-1; 11 bases map to TRBD1. The germline V gene encodes CDR1 DFQATT and CDR2 SNEGSKA (reference sequence). Unmatched junction bases numbered 7, after V lost 4 bases and J lost 5 bases. This CDR3 has 15 residues. This chain's CDR3 is CSATRDRGIDNEQFF. For the CDR3, the DNA is TGCAGTGCTACAAGGGACAGGGGGATTGACAATGAGCAGTTCTTC.

This clonotype has only a few counts. The chain joins TRBV27 to TRBJ2-5; a possible D gene is TRBD2 (5 bases). In germline, CDR1 is MNHEY, CDR2 SMNVEV (reference sequence). V was cut by 3 bases and J by 5 bases, with 13 bases left in between. The CDR3 consists of 14 residues. In nucleotides, the CDR3 is TGTGCCAGCAGTTTCCGGGGTACAGTGGAGACCCAGTACTTC. This codes for CASSFRGTVETQYF.

The rearrangement links TRBV28 to TRBJ2-1; D might be TRBD1 (6 bases). The V and J ends lost 4 bases and 7 bases respectively, with 11 bases between them. The germline gives CDR1 MDHEN, CDR2 SYDVKM. This CDR3 is 13 amino acids long. The CDR3, as DNA: TGTGCCAGCAGTTCCCTAACAGGGAATGAGCAGTTCTTC. Translated: CASSSLTGNEQFF.

This clonotype was seen many times. The chain uses TRBV14 and TRBJ2-7; 8 nucleotides match TRBD2. The CDR3 is made up of 16 amino acids. The germline gives CDR1 SGHDN, CDR2 FVKESK. V shed 4 bases and J 5 bases; nucleotides not matched to a gene: 13. CDR3 loop: CASSRDTWSSGNEQYF. As DNA, the CDR3 is TGTGCCAGCAGCCGGGACACTTGGAGTAGCGGGAACGAGCAGTACTTC. The full variable domain, in which reference TRBV14 and TRBJ2-7 provide the parts outside the CDR3, is EAGVTQFPSHSVIEKGQTVTLRCDPISGHDNLYWYRRVMGKEIKFLLHFVKESKQDESGMPNNRFLAERTGGTYSTLKVQPAELEDSGVYFCASSRDTWSSGNEQYFGPGTRLTVT.

Ten or more counts support this clonotype. This rearrangement joins TRBV7-2 to TRBJ2-3; 14 bases are a match to TRBD2. The germline V gene has CDR1 SGHTA and CDR2 FQGNSA. CDR3 size: 14 residues. The V segment lost 10 bases and the J segment 5 bases; nucleotides outside the gene matches: 5. The CDR3, as DNA: TGTGCCACAAGAGGACTAGCGGGAGGAGATACGCAGTATTTT. Residues: CATRGLAGGDTQYF.

This clonotype was recorded only once. The CDR3 ends on some other residue instead of the conserved phenylalanine or tryptophan, so this is likely a read error. The chain uses TRBV11-1 and TRBJ2-3, with 7 bases that match TRBD1. V lost 5 bases and J lost 7; bases outside the gene matches: 12. The CDR3 has 15 residues. Germline CDR1 reads SGHAT; CDR2 reads FQDESV (reference sequence). CDR3 residues: CASSPFTTGYHTQYS. CDR3 coding DNA: TGTGCCAGCAGCCCGTTCACGACAGGGTATCATACGCAGTATTCT.

This clonotype was observed a few times. The V gene is TRBV21-1, the J gene TRBJ2-4; TRBD2 was called by the table and not checked on the DNA. TRBV21-1 is shown as a pseudogene. The CDR3 runs 17 residues. CDR3: CASSFSGDRAGVNIQYF. The CDR3 DNA follows: TGTGCCAGCAGCTTTAGCGGGGATAGGGCCGGGGTAAACATTCAGTACTTC.

This clonotype was seen more than once but under ten times. The chain joins TRBV24-1 to TRBJ1-1, with 11 bases aligning to TRBD1. Germline V gene sequence: CDR1 KGHDR, CDR2 SFDVKD. The CDR3 contains 15 residues. Germline trimming cut 5 bases from V and 6 bases from J; bases unmatched to any gene: 7. As DNA, the CDR3 is TGTGCCACCAGTGGACTGGACAGGGGGCGGGCTGAAGCTTTCTTT. As protein: CATSGLDRGRAEAFF.

This clonotype was found a few times. The V and J genes are TRBV6-1 and TRBJ2-1; TRBD2 agrees at 10 bases. This CDR3 spans 13 amino acids. V trimming: 8 bases; J trimming: 4 bases; junction bases outside the gene matches: 2. Germline CDR1 reads MNHNS; CDR2 reads SASEGT. CDR3 loop: CASLGLAYNEQFF. CDR3 sequence (DNA): TGTGCCAGCCTGGGACTAGCGTACAATGAGCAGTTCTTC.

For this clonotype: A single base separates this from a much larger clone, so it may be a read error. The chain joins TRBV6-2 or TRBV6-3 to TRBJ1-1; perhaps TRBD1 as D (5 bases). Germline-derived CDR1 and CDR2 are MNHEY and SVGEGT. Trimming removed 5 bases from V and 1 base from J, with 20 bases in between. CDR3 length: 17 amino acids. In nucleotides, the CDR3 is TGTGCCAGCAGTGGGAGAATGACAGAGAATCCGAACACTGAAGCTTTCTTT. Protein: CASSGRMTENPNTEAFF.

This clonotype was counted many times. This rearrangement joins TRBV2 to TRBJ1-4, with D possibly matching TRBD1 (6 bases). The CDR3 spans 14 residues. Germline CDR1 is SNHLY and CDR2 is FYNNEI. Trimming removed 6 bases at V and 5 bases at J, with 13 bases between. CDR3 region: CASRGGRTNEKLFF. The CDR3 coding sequence is TGTGCCAGCAGAGGGGGGCGAACAAATGAAAAACTGTTTTTT.

The chain recombines TRBV7-2 with TRBJ2-3, with unresolved D. Trimming shortened V by 5 bases and J by 4 bases, and 13 bases separated the two germline ends. There are 14 residues in the CDR3. The germline gives CDR1 SGHTA, CDR2 FQGNSA. The chain's CDR3 is CASSDRIPADTQYF. In DNA, the CDR3 is TGTGCCAGCAGCGATAGAATTCCGGCAGATACGCAGTATTTT.

This clonotype was seen a few times. CDR3: CATSGGLAGKETQYF. The CDR3 nucleotides read TGTGCCACCAGTGGCGGACTAGCGGGAAAAGAGACCCAGTACTTC. The chain carries TRBV24-1 and TRBJ2-5; TRBD2 aligns across 12 bases. Per the germline V gene, CDR1 is KGHDR and CDR2 is SFDVKD. Unmatched junction bases numbered 3, after V lost 5 bases and J lost 3 bases. This CDR3 spans 15 amino acids.

This clonotype has at least ten counts. The chain joins TRBV6-6 to TRBJ1-1; 7 bases map to TRBD1. Per the germline V gene, CDR1 is MNHNY and CDR2 is SVGAGI (reference sequence). The CDR3 covers 15 residues. V gave up 4 bases and J gave up 8 bases; unmatched junction bases: 13. CDR3 loop: CASSFAGAQGGEAFF. DNA of the CDR3: TGTGCCAGCAGTTTTGCAGGGGCGCAGGGGGGAGAAGCTTTCTTT.

This clonotype has at least ten counts. The chain carries TRBV7-9 and TRBJ2-3; no definite D call. This CDR3 is built from 15 residues. CDR1 SEHNR and CDR2 FQNEAQ come from the germline V gene (reference sequence). The V end was cut by 5 bases, the J end by 0 bases, with 12 bases between. The CDR3 coding sequence is TGTGCCAGCAGCCAAACCACTACGAGCACAGATACGCAGTATTTT. Translation: CASSQTTTSTDTQYF.

This clonotype was recorded many times. This sequence joins TRBV6-5 and TRBJ1-4; 7 nucleotides match TRBD1. The CDR3 loop spans 15 amino acids. Per germline, CDR1 MNHEY and CDR2 SVGAGI. V was clipped by 4 bases and J by 4 bases; unmatched bases: 6. The CDR3 coding sequence is TGTGCCAGCAGTTCCGCGGGACAGATTAATGAAAAACTGTTTTTT. Translation: CASSSAGQINEKLFF.

This clonotype occurred many times. The chain has TRBV6-6 and TRBJ1-2; D remains ambiguous. The CDR3 has 13 amino acids. Trimming removed 0 bases from V and 6 bases from J, with 8 bases in between. The germline gives CDR1 MNHNY, CDR2 SVGAGI (reference sequence). The CDR3, as DNA: TGTGCCAGCAGTTACTCCTGGGAAGATGGCTACACCTTC. Residues: CASSYSWEDGYTF.

This clonotype has more than one count but fewer than ten. V is TRBV5-1 and J is TRBJ2-1; 14 bases fit TRBD2. This CDR3 spans 17 amino acids. Germline V lookup: CDR1 SGHRS, CDR2 YFSETQ. The trim removed 0 bases at V and 7 bases at J, leaving 6 bases unmatched. This CDR3 reads CASSLDPGTSGRNEQFF. CDR3 nucleotides: TGCGCCAGCAGCTTGGACCCCGGGACTAGCGGGAGAAATGAGCAGTTCTTC.

About this clonotype itself: A much larger clone lies one base from this, so it may be a read error. This chain connects TRBV4-3 to TRBJ2-5; D uncertain. This CDR3 is built from 14 residues. CDR1 is LGHNA, CDR2 YSLEER, per germline. The CDR3 region has the DNA TGCGACAGCAGCCGCTTACTACGGGAAGAGACCCAGTACTTC. Encoded protein: CDSSRLLREETQYF.

The chain employs TRBV4-2 and TRBJ2-7; 7 bases line up with TRBD2. This CDR3 contains 16 residues. Looked up from germline, CDR1 is LGHNA and CDR2 is YNFKEQ. V gave up 1 base and J gave up 2 bases; unmatched junction bases: 8. The CDR3 reads CASSQAASGATYEQYF. CDR3 coding DNA: TGTGCCAGCAGCCAAGCCGCTAGCGGCGCAACCTACGAGCAGTACTTC.